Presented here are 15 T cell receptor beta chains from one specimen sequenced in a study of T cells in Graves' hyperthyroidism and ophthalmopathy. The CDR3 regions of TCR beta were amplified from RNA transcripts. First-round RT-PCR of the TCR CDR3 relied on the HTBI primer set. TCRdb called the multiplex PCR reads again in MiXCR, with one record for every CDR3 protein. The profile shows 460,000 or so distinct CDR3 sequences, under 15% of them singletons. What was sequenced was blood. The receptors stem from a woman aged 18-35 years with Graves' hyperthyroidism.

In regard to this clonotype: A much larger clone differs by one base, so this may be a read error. The CDR3 coding sequence is TGCAGTGCTAGGGCGGGGGCAGCCTTGAGCTCCTATAATTCACCCCTCCACTTT. This encodes CSARAGAALSSYNSPLHF. The chain employs TRBV20-1 and TRBJ1-6, with a tentative D call TRBD1 (6 bases). The V and J ends lost 3 bases and 0 bases respectively, with 18 bases between them. CDR3 size: 18 residues. Germline-derived CDR1 and CDR2 are DFQATT and SNEGSKA (reference sequence).

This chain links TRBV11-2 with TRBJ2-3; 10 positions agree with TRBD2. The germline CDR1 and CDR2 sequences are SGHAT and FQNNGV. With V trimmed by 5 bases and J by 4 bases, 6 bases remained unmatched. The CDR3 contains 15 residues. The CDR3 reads CASSLLAGRADTQYF. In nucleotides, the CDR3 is TGTGCCAGCAGCCTACTAGCGGGAAGAGCAGATACGCAGTATTTT.

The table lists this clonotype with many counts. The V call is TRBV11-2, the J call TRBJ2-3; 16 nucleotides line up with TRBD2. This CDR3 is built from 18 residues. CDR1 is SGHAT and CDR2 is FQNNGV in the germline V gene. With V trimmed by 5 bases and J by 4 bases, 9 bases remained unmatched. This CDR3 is CASSDGTSGRAVSDTQYF. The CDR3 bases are TGTGCCAGCAGCGATGGGACTAGCGGGAGGGCCGTCTCAGATACGCAGTATTTT.

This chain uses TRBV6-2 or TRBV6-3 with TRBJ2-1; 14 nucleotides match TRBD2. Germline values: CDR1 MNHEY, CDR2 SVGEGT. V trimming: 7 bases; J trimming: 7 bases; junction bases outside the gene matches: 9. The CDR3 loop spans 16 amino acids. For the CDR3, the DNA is TGTGCCAGCACTATAGGGACTAGCGGGAGTTGGAATGAGCAGTTCTTC. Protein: CASTIGTSGSWNEQFF.

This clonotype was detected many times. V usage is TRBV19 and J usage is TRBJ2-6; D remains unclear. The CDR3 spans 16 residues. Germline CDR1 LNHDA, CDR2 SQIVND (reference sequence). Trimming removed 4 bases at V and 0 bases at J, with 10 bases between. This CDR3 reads CASSKAKSSGANVLTF. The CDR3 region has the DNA TGTGCCAGTAGTAAGGCTAAGAGCTCTGGGGCCAACGTCCTGACTTTC.

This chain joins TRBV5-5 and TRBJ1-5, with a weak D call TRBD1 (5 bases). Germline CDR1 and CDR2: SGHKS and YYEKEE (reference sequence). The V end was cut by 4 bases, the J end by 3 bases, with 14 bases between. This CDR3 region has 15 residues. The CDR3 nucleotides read TGTGCCAGCAGCCCCCCCGGGGGGACCAATCAGCCCCAGCATTTT. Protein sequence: CASSPPGGTNQPQHF.

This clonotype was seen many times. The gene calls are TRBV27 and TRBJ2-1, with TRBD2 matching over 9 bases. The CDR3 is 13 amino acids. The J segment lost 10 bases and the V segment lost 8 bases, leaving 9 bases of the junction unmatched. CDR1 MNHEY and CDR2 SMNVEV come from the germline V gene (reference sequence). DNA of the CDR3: TGTGCCAGCCGCGGGGCTAGCGGGACAGAGCAGTTCTTC. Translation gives CASRGASGTEQFF.

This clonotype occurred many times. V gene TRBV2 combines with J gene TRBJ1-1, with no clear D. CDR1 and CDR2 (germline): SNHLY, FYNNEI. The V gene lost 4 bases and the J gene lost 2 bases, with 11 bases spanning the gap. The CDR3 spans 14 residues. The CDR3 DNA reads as TGTGCCAGCAGTGGTGGAAGGATTAACACTGAAGCTTTCTTT. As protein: CASSGGRINTEAFF.

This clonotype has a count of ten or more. The CDR3 nucleotides read TGTGCCAGCAGGGCCTGGGACAGTATGAACACTGAAGCTTTCTTT. Translating gives CASRAWDSMNTEAFF. The V gene is TRBV7-8, the J gene TRBJ1-1, with TRBD1 matching 7 bases. The CDR3 sequence is 15 residues long. Germline V gene lookup returns CDR1 SGHVS and CDR2 FQNEAQ. With V trimmed by 6 bases and J by 0 bases, 7 bases remained unmatched.

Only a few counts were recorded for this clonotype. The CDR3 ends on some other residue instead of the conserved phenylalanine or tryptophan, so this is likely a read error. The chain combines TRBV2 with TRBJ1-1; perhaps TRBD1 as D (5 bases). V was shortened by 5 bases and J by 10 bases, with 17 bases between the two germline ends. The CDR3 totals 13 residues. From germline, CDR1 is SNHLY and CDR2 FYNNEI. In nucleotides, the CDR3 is TGTGCCAGCAGTCCAGGGTTGGTCATGGCAGCTTTCCTT. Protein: CASSPGLVMAAFL.

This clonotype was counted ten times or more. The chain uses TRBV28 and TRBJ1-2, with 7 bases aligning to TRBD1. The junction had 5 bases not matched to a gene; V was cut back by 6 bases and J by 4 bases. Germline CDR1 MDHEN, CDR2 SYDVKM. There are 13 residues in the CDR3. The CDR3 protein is CASSRQGPYGYTF. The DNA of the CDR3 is TGTGCCAGCAGCCGACAGGGCCCCTATGGCTACACCTTC.

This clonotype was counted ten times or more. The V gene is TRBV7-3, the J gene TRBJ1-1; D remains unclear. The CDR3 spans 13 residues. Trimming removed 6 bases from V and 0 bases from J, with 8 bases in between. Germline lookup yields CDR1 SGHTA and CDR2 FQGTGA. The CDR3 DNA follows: TGTGCCAGCAGTTTAGGAATGAACACTGAAGCTTTCTTT. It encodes CASSLGMNTEAFF.

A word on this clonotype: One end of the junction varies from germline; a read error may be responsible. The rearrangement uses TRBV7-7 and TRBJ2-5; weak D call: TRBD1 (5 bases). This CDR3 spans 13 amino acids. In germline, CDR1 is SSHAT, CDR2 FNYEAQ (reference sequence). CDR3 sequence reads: CASSRTTQETQYF. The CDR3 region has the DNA TGTGCTAGCAGCCGGACAACGCAAGAGACCCAGTACTTC.

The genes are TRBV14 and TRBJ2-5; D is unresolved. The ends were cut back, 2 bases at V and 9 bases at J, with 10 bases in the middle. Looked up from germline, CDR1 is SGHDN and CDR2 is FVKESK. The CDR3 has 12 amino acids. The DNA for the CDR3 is TGTGCCAGCAGCCAATACGGTCGGGCCCAGTACTTC. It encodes CASSQYGRAQYF.

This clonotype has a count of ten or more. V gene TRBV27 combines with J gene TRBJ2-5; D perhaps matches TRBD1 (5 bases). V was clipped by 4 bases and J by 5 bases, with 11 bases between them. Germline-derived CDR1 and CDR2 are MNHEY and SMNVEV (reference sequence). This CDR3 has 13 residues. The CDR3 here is CASSSSRVETQYF. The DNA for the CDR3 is TGTGCCAGCAGTTCTTCCAGGGTTGAGACCCAGTACTTC.